The present entry profiles one T cell receptor beta chain with its context. This same CDR3 is encoded by further DNA sequences in the sample. Per the study methods: The authors estimated nucleated cell counts from reference gene primer amplification. This table comes from immunoSEQ multiplex PCR, and its TCRdb copy is limited to in-frame clones, with some not included. D and trimming were read from the DNA, whereas the V and J calls and clone size are those reported in that table. The repertoire has fewer than 150,000 clones, about four fifths of them found once; the top ten carry roughly 8%. The entry originates in a study of blood T cell repertoires in COVID-19. On the study more broadly: Collection of acute and convalescent COVID-19 samples took place in the United States, Italy and Spain. In each case, the material was cDNA or gDNA derived from T cells, B-cell-depleted T cells, or PBMCs.

This CDR3 is built from 14 residues. V dropped 1 base and J dropped 2; count of bases not matched to a gene: 2. Germline V gene data show CDR1 as SGHTA and CDR2 as FQGNSA. This TCR derives from a woman aged 35 to 49 with acute or convalescent COVID-19. Material for sequencing was peripheral blood. This chain uses TRBV7-2 with TRBJ2-7; 7 bases are shared with TRBD2. The CDR3, as DNA: TGTGCCAGCAGCTTAGGTGGGGGGGCCTACGAGCAGTACTTC. This gives the protein CASSLGGGAYEQYF.